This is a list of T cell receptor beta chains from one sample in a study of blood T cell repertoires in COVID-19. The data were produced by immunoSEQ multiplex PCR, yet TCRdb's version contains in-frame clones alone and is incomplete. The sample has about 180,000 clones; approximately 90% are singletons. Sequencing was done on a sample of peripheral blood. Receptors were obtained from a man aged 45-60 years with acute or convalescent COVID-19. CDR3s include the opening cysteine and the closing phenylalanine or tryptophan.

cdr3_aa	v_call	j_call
CASSFGRTDTQYF	TRBV7-9	TRBJ2-3
CAFSSGTAPGANVLTF	TRBV30	TRBJ2-6
CASSNLVGAGTDTQYF	TRBV7-8	TRBJ2-3
CASSPPGTSANTGELFF	TRBV3-1/TRBV3-2	TRBJ2-2
CASRIAGGTNEQFF	TRBV7-2	TRBJ2-1
CASNSDRVGYGYTF	TRBV6-5	TRBJ1-2
CASSEGTTYTDTQYF	TRBV10-1	TRBJ2-3
CASSHTGEPYGYTF	TRBV4-3	TRBJ1-2
CATLRDRGETQYF	TRBV10-3	TRBJ2-5
CASRSTGNYGYTF	TRBV14	TRBJ1-2
CATSDPGGGRDSPLHF	TRBV24-1	TRBJ1-6
CSVLGIPQAKQETQYF	TRBV29-1	TRBJ2-5
CASSDSGRVDYNEQFF	TRBV6-4	TRBJ2-1
CASSQDWGTRGDTQYF	TRBV4-1	TRBJ2-3
CASSGDRTYNSPLHF	TRBV2	TRBJ1-6
CASSPRNTEAFF	TRBV19	TRBJ1-1
CASSPRLRYQETQYF	TRBV7-6	TRBJ2-5
CASSPRQQETQYF	TRBV18	TRBJ2-5